Each of the 10 T cell receptor beta chains below was sequenced from the same sample in a study of CD8 T cells in ankylosing spondylitis. TCRdb independently ran MiXCR on the 5' RACE reads; one entry per CDR3 protein. The table lists about 64,000 distinct CDR3 sequences, roughly 6.2% of them singletons. The sequenced sample consisted of synovial fluid, either unsorted or a sorted T cell fraction (not recorded which). The receptors here all came from a male donor with ankylosing spondylitis.

This clonotype was recorded many times. V and J are TRBV3-1 and TRBJ1-2, with D tentatively TRBD1 (5 bases). Germline-derived CDR1 and CDR2 are LGHDT and YNNKEL (reference sequence). V was trimmed by 1 base and J by 8 bases, leaving 17 bases between them. The CDR3 covers 15 residues. CDR3 sequence: CASSQGYTQGRGYTF. The CDR3, as DNA: TGTGCCAGCAGCCAAGGTTATACGCAGGGTAGGGGCTACACCTTC.

This clonotype has a handful of counts. The chain joins TRBV27 to TRBJ2-1, with D hard to call. This CDR3 comprises 13 residues. V was shortened by 6 bases and J by 0 bases, with 6 bases between the two germline ends. The germline CDR1 and CDR2 sequences are MNHEY and SMNVEV (reference sequence). CDR3 sequence reads: CASRGSSYNEQFF. As DNA, the CDR3 is TGTGCCAGCAGGGGCAGCTCCTACAATGAGCAGTTCTTC.

This clonotype was detected ten times or more. V gene TRBV6-1 combines with J gene TRBJ2-1; TRBD1 aligns across 7 bases. The CDR3 spans 15 residues. Unmatched junction bases numbered 13, after V lost 6 bases and J lost 8 bases. CDR1 MNHNS and CDR2 SASEGT come from the germline V gene. CDR3 sequence (DNA): TGTGCCAGCAGCCCAGGGGGTTCTTTTTTCGATGAGCAGTTCTTC. Protein: CASSPGGSFFDEQFF.

Notes on this clonotype: A much larger clone sits a single nucleotide away, making a read error possible. V and J are TRBV14 and TRBJ2-7; no clear D gene. The germline V gene has CDR1 SGHDN and CDR2 FVKESK. The CDR3 spans 14 residues. CDR3 nucleotide sequence: TGTGCCAGCAGCCAAGATAAGGTTGGGTTCGAGCGGTACTTC. It specifies CASSQDKVGFERYF.

This clonotype has a count of ten or more. The chain carries TRBV28 and TRBJ2-3; D is perhaps TRBD2 (5 bases). V was trimmed by 7 bases and J by 4 bases, leaving 12 bases between them. The CDR3 spans 13 residues. From germline, CDR1 is MDHEN and CDR2 SYDVKM. The CDR3 coding sequence is TGTGCCAGCACTGTGGGAGTGGCAGATACGCAGTATTTT. Translation: CASTVGVADTQYF.

This clonotype was found many times. The chain links TRBV12-5 to TRBJ2-5, with a weak D call TRBD1 (6 bases). Per germline, CDR1 LGHNT and CDR2 FRNRAP. This CDR3 contains 14 residues. V lost 5 bases to trimming and J lost 2 bases, with 12 bases between them. The CDR3 sequence is CASGPGTTQETQYF. The CDR3 nucleotides are TGTGCTAGTGGTCCGGGGACAACTCAAGAGACCCAGTACTTC.

This clonotype came up a few times. The rearrangement uses TRBV20-1 and TRBJ1-6; perhaps TRBD1 as D (5 bases). Trimming took 5 bases from V and 7 from J, leaving 18 bases between them. Per germline, CDR1 DFQATT and CDR2 SNEGSKA (reference sequence). The CDR3 consists of 15 residues. The CDR3 DNA reads as TGCAGTGCTTGGGACGGCCACGACCCCAATTCACCCCTCCACTTT. This sequence encodes CSAWDGHDPNSPLHF.

This clonotype ranks as medium-sized. This chain links TRBV7-2 with TRBJ2-5; unclear D gene. V was trimmed by 5 bases and J by 5 bases, leaving 9 bases between them. The V gene's germline CDR1 is SGHTA and CDR2 FQGNSA. There are 12 residues in the CDR3. CDR3 DNA sequence: TGTGCCAGCAGCCTGGATGGGGAGACCCAGTACTTC. This gives the protein CASSLDGETQYF.

This clonotype was observed many times. The chain carries TRBV5-1 and TRBJ1-2; D is unclear. The V gene's germline CDR1 is SGHRS and CDR2 YFSETQ. The CDR3 contains 12 residues. V was cut by 5 bases and J by 1 base, with 6 bases left in between. DNA of the CDR3: TGCGCCAGCAGTCTCGATAACTATGGCTACACCTTC. Its translation is CASSLDNYGYTF.

This clonotype has at least ten counts. The rearrangement joins TRBV28 to TRBJ2-7, with D maybe TRBD1 (5 bases). Deletions cut 3 bases from V and 2 bases from J, with 11 bases between. The germline gives CDR1 MDHEN, CDR2 SYDVKM. The CDR3 length is 14 residues. This CDR3 is CASSFPRVPYEQYF. CDR3 bases: TGTGCCAGCAGTTTCCCCAGGGTACCCTACGAGCAGTACTTC.